This T cell receptor beta chain was found in a study of T cells in Graves' hyperthyroidism and ophthalmopathy. TCR beta CDR3 sequences were amplified from RNA transcripts. During a first-round RT-PCR of the TCR CDR3, the HTBI primer set was used. TCRdb used MiXCR to reprocess the multiplex PCR reads, holding one entry per CDR3 protein. The sample holds around 700,000 distinct CDR3 sequences, about 19% seen once. This clonotype has ten or more counts. Sample: blood. The TCR was taken from a woman aged 50 to 65 with Graves' hyperthyroidism that later progressed to Graves' ophthalmopathy.

CDR3 coding DNA: TGTGCCAGCAGGATCCTAGCGGGGTTATCCTACGAGCAGTACTTC. This sequence encodes CASRILAGLSYEQYF. The chain is built from TRBV2 and TRBJ2-7; 9 positions match TRBD2. Per germline, CDR1 SNHLY and CDR2 FYNNEI. CDR3 length: 15 residues. J lost 1 base, V lost 6 bases, and 7 bases had no gene match.